Given below is one T cell receptor beta chain in context. Alongside a J-beta primer mix, a sample-barcoded 5' primer served in a second PCR lasting roughly 7 to 11 cycles. Each CDR3 protein gets one entry after TCRdb re-called the 5' RACE reads with MiXCR. Found here are about 970,000 distinct CDR3 sequences, just over 50% of them singletons; the top ten hold around 21%. The V segment lost 0 bases and the J segment 7 bases; nucleotides outside the gene matches: 11. The CDR3 is 18 residues long. Looked up from germline, CDR1 is MNHEY and CDR2 is SVGEGT. The entry originates in a study of blood T cells in healthy people across ages.

The sequence derives from an older woman in good health. Material: blood. The chain couples TRBV6-2 or TRBV6-3 to TRBJ2-1, with TRBD1 matching over 11 bases. The CDR3 coding sequence is TGTGCCAGCAGTTACTCTAACCCCCGGGACAGGGGGGATAATGAGCAGTTCTTC. This gives the protein CASSYSNPRDRGDNEQFF.